The 29 T cell receptor beta chains below come from one sample, sequenced in a study of blood T cells in healthy people across ages. The second PCR ran about 6 to 12 cycles with a sample-barcoded 5' primer and J-beta primers. One entry per CDR3 protein results from TCRdb running MiXCR on the 5' RACE reads. This table has hundreds of thousands of distinct CDR3 sequences, roughly 21% appearing once. What was sequenced was blood. All receptors come from a man aged 65 to 85 in good health.

This clonotype was counted only a few times. The gene calls are TRBV20-1 and TRBJ2-1; TRBD2 is a possible D gene (6 bases). Germline loops: CDR1 DFQATT, CDR2 SNEGSKA (reference sequence). Trimming took off 1 base at V and 1 base at J, with 11 bases between the two ends. The CDR3 loop spans 15 amino acids. CDR3 sequence: CSARGAGRSYNEQFF. The CDR3 DNA is TGCAGTGCTAGAGGCGCGGGAAGGTCCTACAATGAGCAGTTCTTC.

The chain employs TRBV29-1 and TRBJ2-5; the D is unclear. The V gene's germline CDR1 is SQVTM and CDR2 ANQGSEA. Trimming pared 4 bases from V and 0 bases from J, leaving 6 bases between. The CDR3 contains 12 residues. The CDR3 sequence: CSVAGYQETQYF. The CDR3, as DNA: TGCAGCGTTGCGGGCTACCAAGAGACCCAGTACTTC.

Regarding this clonotype: The conserved closing phenylalanine or tryptophan is absent in this CDR3, likely reflecting a read error. The chain employs TRBV5-1 and TRBJ2-2, with 7 bases lining up with TRBD2. The CDR3 consists of 16 residues. The germline V gene encodes CDR1 SGHRS and CDR2 YFSETQ. Losses at the gene ends were 0 bases for V and 1 base for J; bases not matched to a gene: 3. CDR3 nucleotides: TGCGCCAGCAGCTTGGTGTCGGGAGGGAACACCGGGGAGCTGTTTTCT. Translating gives CASSLVSGGNTGELFS.

This clonotype was counted a few times. The chain combines TRBV11-2 with TRBJ2-5, with 13 bases that match TRBD2. The J call may be wrong; the DNA end is better matched by TRBJ2-7. The germline V gene has CDR1 SGHAT and CDR2 FQNNGV. The CDR3 extends over 15 amino acids. CDR3 in amino acids: CASSLGTSGAFEQYF. The CDR3 DNA follows: TGTGCCAGCAGCCTTGGGACTAGCGGGGCTTTCGAGCAGTACTTC.

This chain uses TRBV28 with TRBJ2-1; 9 bases map to TRBD1. The tail of the sequence fits TRBJ2-7 better, so the J call may be wrong. The CDR3 is 16 amino acids. Germline V gene lookup returns CDR1 MDHEN and CDR2 SYDVKM. CDR3 sequence reads: CASSPPGQGGSYEQYF. The CDR3, as DNA: TGTGCCAGCAGTCCCCCGGGACAGGGAGGTTCCTACGAGCAGTACTTC.

This clonotype was detected many times. The junction and the germline gene differ at one end; a read error may be behind it. The rearrangement joins TRBV20-1 to TRBJ1-1; D is uncertain. Germline CDR1 DFQATT, CDR2 SNEGSKA (reference sequence). The CDR3 runs 11 residues. The CDR3 loop reads CSANSNTEAFF. For the CDR3, the DNA is TGCAGTGCTAATTCGAACACTGAAGCCTTCTTT.

There are many counts of this clonotype. This rearrangement joins TRBV12-3 or TRBV12-4 to TRBJ2-1, with D uncertain. Trimming pared 3 bases from V and 5 bases from J, leaving 5 bases between. The CDR3 loop spans 12 amino acids. The CDR3 sequence is CASSFGNNEQFF. CDR3 nucleotide sequence: TGTGCCAGCAGTTTTGGGAACAATGAGCAGTTCTTC.

V and J are TRBV4-1 and TRBJ1-2; D unclear. Germline V gene sequence: CDR1 MGHRA, CDR2 YSYEKL. The CDR3 consists of 15 residues. Trimming removed 0 bases at V and 5 bases at J, with 13 bases between. The CDR3 is CASSQETETSYGYTF. The CDR3 DNA is TGCGCCAGCAGCCAAGAAACGGAAACCTCGTATGGCTACACCTTC.

This clonotype has at least ten counts. The V gene is TRBV6-5, the J gene TRBJ1-2; 7 nucleotides line up with TRBD1. With 6 bases clipped from V and 4 bases from J, the junction kept 8 bases outside the gene matches. Germline V CDR1 and CDR2: MNHEY, SVGAGI. The CDR3 is made up of 14 amino acids. This CDR3 reads CASSTGALGYGYTF. CDR3 bases: TGTGCCAGCAGCACAGGGGCCCTCGGCTATGGCTACACCTTC.

This clonotype was seen more than once but under ten times. The chain uses TRBV14 and TRBJ2-1, with 9 bases matching TRBD2. Trimming at V came to 4 bases and at J to 4 bases, leaving 8 bases not matched to a gene. The germline V gene has CDR1 SGHDN and CDR2 FVKESK. CDR3 length: 16 residues. The CDR3 DNA is TGTGCCAGCAGCCCACGTGATAGCGGGAGATACAATGAGCAGTTCTTC. Residues: CASSPRDSGRYNEQFF.

The gene calls are TRBV15 and TRBJ2-2, with D unresolved. Deletions cut 0 bases from V and 4 bases from J, with 9 bases between. Germline loops: CDR1 LNHNV, CDR2 YYDKDF (reference sequence). This CDR3 is built from 15 residues. CDR3 in DNA: TGTGCCACCAGCAGAGATTCTTACCGCACCGGGGAGCTGTTTTTT. Translating it yields CATSRDSYRTGELFF. Variable domain in full (rest from reference TRBV15 and TRBJ2-2): DAMVIQNPRYQVTQFGKPVTLSCSQTLNHNVMYWYQQKSSQAPKLLFHYYDKDFNNEADTPDNFQSRRPNTSFCFLDIRSPGLGDTAMYLCATSRDSYRTGELFFGEGSRLTVL.

CDR3 nucleotide sequence: TGTGCCAGCAGCCGGACTAGCGTTGTCGGAGAGACCCAGTACTTC. Residues: CASSRTSVVGETQYF. The chain has TRBV11-2 and TRBJ2-5, with 9 positions matching TRBD2. This CDR3 comprises 15 residues. Trimming at V came to 5 bases and at J to 4 bases, leaving 8 bases not matched to a gene. Germline V lookup: CDR1 SGHAT, CDR2 FQNNGV.

There are a few counts of this clonotype. This chain joins TRBV2 and TRBJ2-4; D remains ambiguous. Trimming left V 1 base short and J 0 bases short, with 4 bases between. The V gene's germline CDR1 is SNHLY and CDR2 FYNNEI. The CDR3 covers 14 residues. The CDR3 loop is CASSEEEAKNIQYF. CDR3 sequence (DNA): TGTGCCAGCAGTGAAGAAGAAGCCAAAAACATTCAGTACTTC.

The chain is built from TRBV5-6 and TRBJ1-2; D is unresolved. V was cut by 0 bases and J by 4 bases, with 10 bases left in between. The CDR3 is 14 residues long. Germline assignment: CDR1 SGHDT and CDR2 YYEEEE. The CDR3: CASSLVAGGYGYTF. The DNA for the CDR3 is TGTGCCAGCAGCTTGGTTGCGGGAGGCTATGGCTACACCTTC.

The genes are TRBV6-2 or TRBV6-3 and TRBJ2-1; 7 bases agree with TRBD2. CDR3 length equals 15 residues. Germline trimming cut 5 bases from V and 0 bases from J; bases unmatched to any gene: 4. From germline, CDR1 is MNHEY and CDR2 SVGEGT. The DNA of the CDR3 is TGTGCCAGCAGTGTCAGCGGGAACTCCTACAATGAGCAGTTCTTC. This gives the protein CASSVSGNSYNEQFF.

The chain couples TRBV28 to TRBJ2-3; perhaps D is TRBD1 or TRBD2 (6 bases each). The length of the CDR3 is 19 residues. The germline V and J ends were trimmed by 1 base and 5 bases, with 25 bases remaining between them. Germline CDR1 MDHEN, CDR2 SYDVKM. CDR3 nucleotides: TGTGCCAGCAGTTTATTATGGGGGGCTATCCACCGTTCTGTAGATACGCAGTATTTT. Residues: CASSLLWGAIHRSVDTQYF.

This chain links TRBV3-1 with TRBJ1-4; D possibly corresponds to TRBD1 (6 bases). CDR1 and CDR2 (germline): LGHDT, YNNKEL (reference sequence). This CDR3 contains 14 residues. The V end lost 1 base, the J end lost 8 bases, and 11 bases lay between the germline ends. CDR3 sequence: CASSQAAGQEKLFF. Here the CDR3 DNA reads TGTGCCAGCAGCCAAGCGGCCGGACAGGAAAAACTGTTTTTT.

V is TRBV12-3 or TRBV12-4 and J is TRBJ2-3, with 9 bases fitting TRBD1. This CDR3 has 14 amino acids. J gave up 5 bases and V 6 bases, and 6 bases lay outside the gene matches. The CDR3 DNA is TGTGCCAGCAGCCGGGACAGGGTAGAAGATACGCAGTATTTT. This encodes CASSRDRVEDTQYF.

This clonotype was seen many times. The rearrangement uses TRBV20-1 and TRBJ2-3; 13 bases match TRBD2. The CDR3 is 16 amino acids. The V and J ends lost 6 bases and 0 bases, in that order; junction bases with no gene match: 6. The germline gives CDR1 DFQATT, CDR2 SNEGSKA (reference sequence). In DNA, the CDR3 is TGCAGTGCCACCGGGACTAGCGGGACTAGCACAGATACGCAGTATTTT. Translation: CSATGTSGTSTDTQYF.

This clonotype has only a few counts. CDR3 amino acids: CASSPSSFRDQPQHF. DNA for the CDR3: TGTGCCAGCTCACCGTCCAGCTTTCGCGATCAGCCCCAGCATTTT. The V and J genes are TRBV18 and TRBJ1-5, with unresolved D. V was clipped by 3 bases and J by 5 bases, with 14 bases between them. Looked up from germline, CDR1 is KGHSH and CDR2 is LQKENI. The CDR3 spans 15 residues.

V and J are TRBV27 and TRBJ2-1; D gene ambiguous. The CDR3 has 14 residues. In germline, CDR1 is MNHEY, CDR2 SMNVEV (reference sequence). The V gene lost 7 bases and the J gene lost 0 bases, with 10 bases spanning the gap. The CDR3 region is CASTRIGSYNEQFF. Here the CDR3 DNA reads TGTGCCAGCACTCGGATCGGCTCCTACAATGAGCAGTTCTTC.

The chain joins TRBV6-2 or TRBV6-3 to TRBJ2-1; no firm D call. Trimming stripped 4 bases from V and 0 bases from J, with 16 bases between. The CDR3 has 17 residues. Germline CDR1 reads MNHEY; CDR2 reads SVGEGT. Written as DNA, the CDR3 is TGTGCCAGCAGTTCGCAGGTCGGAGAGAGCTCCTACAATGAGCAGTTCTTC. Amino acid sequence: CASSSQVGESSYNEQFF.

This clonotype showed up just a few times. This chain uses TRBV10-3 with TRBJ2-5; no clear D gene. The J call could be wrong; TRBJ2-7 is a better fit for the DNA end. Germline assignment: CDR1 ENHRY and CDR2 SYGVKD. This CDR3 contains 16 residues. The CDR3 loop is CAISESLSLTVDEQYF. The CDR3 DNA sequence: TGTGCCATCAGTGAGTCGCTGTCCCTGACCGTGGACGAGCAGTACTTC.

In this sample, this clonotype turned up a few times. The gene calls are TRBV29-1 and TRBJ2-1, with TRBD2 identical over 9 bases. CDR3 length equals 11 residues. Germline CDR1 SQVTM, CDR2 ANQGSEA. V shed 6 bases, J shed 12 bases, and the junction held 6 bases outside the gene matches. CDR3 sequence: CSVALAGVQFF. CDR3 in DNA: TGCAGCGTCGCTTTAGCGGGAGTGCAGTTCTTC.

This clonotype occurred many times. The chain combines TRBV29-1 with TRBJ2-5; possible D gene TRBD2, 6 bases. The germline CDR1 and CDR2 sequences are SQVTM and ANQGSEA. The V gene lost 4 bases and the J gene lost 4 bases, with 7 bases spanning the gap. There are 11 residues in the CDR3. The CDR3 DNA follows: TGCAGCGTTGGACTAGGAGAGACCCAGTACTTC. This sequence encodes CSVGLGETQYF.

This clonotype showed up just a few times. Its ends do not fully match the called genes, so a read error is possible. V gene TRBV7-7 combines with J gene TRBJ2-2, with unresolved D. Germline CDR1 and CDR2: SSHAT and FNYEAQ (reference sequence). The CDR3 extends over 12 amino acids. The CDR3 sequence is CASSPVGRELFF. CDR3 bases: TGTGCTAGCAGCCCCGTCGGCCGGGAGCTGTTTTTT.

This clonotype was observed a handful of times. The CDR3: CSASRSSGEDTQYF. The CDR3 region has the DNA TGCAGTGCTAGTCGCTCTAGCGGAGAGGATACGCAGTATTTT. The genes are TRBV20-1 and TRBJ2-3; TRBD2 matches 7 bases. This CDR3 contains 14 residues. Germline CDR1 is DFQATT and CDR2 is SNEGSKA (reference sequence). V trimming: 3 bases; J trimming: 6 bases; junction bases outside the gene matches: 9.

The gene calls are TRBV5-1 and TRBJ2-3; tentative D call: TRBD2 (6 bases). V gave up 3 bases and J gave up 2 bases, with 13 bases separating them. The CDR3 spans 15 residues. Looked up from germline, CDR1 is SGHRS and CDR2 is YFSETQ. The CDR3 DNA follows: TGCGCCAGCAGCTCGGCCGGGACTCACACAGATACGCAGTATTTT. The encoded protein is CASSSAGTHTDTQYF. Together with reference TRBV5-1 and TRBJ2-3, the CDR3 gives the full variable domain: KAGVTQTPRYLIKTRGQQVTLSCSPISGHRSVSWYQQTPGQGLQFLFEYFSETQRNKGNFPGRFSGRQFSNSRSEMNVSTLELGDSALYLCASSSAGTHTDTQYFGPGTRLTVL.

The chain carries TRBV13 and TRBJ2-1; TRBD1 matches 7 bases. After removal of 5 bases from V and 0 bases from J, the junction contained 7 bases not matched to a gene. The CDR3 covers 16 residues. Per the germline V gene, CDR1 is PRHDT and CDR2 is FYEKMQ (reference sequence). CDR3 DNA: TGTGCCAGCAGCCCGAAAACAGGGGTCTCCTACAATGAGCAGTTCTTC. Its protein product is CASSPKTGVSYNEQFF.